These T cell receptor beta chains were read from a single sample in a study of blood T cell repertoires in COVID-19. TCRdb's table, derived via immunoSEQ multiplex PCR, lists solely in-frame clones and lacks some. Seen here are some 180,000 clones, around 80% observed once, and the top ten hold roughly 8%. The specimen was peripheral blood. The origin of the receptors is a woman in her sixties or seventies with COVID-19, enrolled during active disease. Both conserved end residues are part of each CDR3. The D gene is left open where the match is weak. Expanded clones get a size class; other rows say once, few or many, or leave the size out.

>-|-|TRBV7-9|TRBJ2-3
CASTQAGLRDTQYF
TGTGCCAGCACCCAGGCAGGGTTAAGGGATACGCAGTATTTT
>-|-|TRBV9|TRBJ2-1
CASSVTGVTNEQFF
TGTGCCAGCAGCGTCACGGGGGTGACAAATGAGCAGTTCTTC
>TRBD2|-|TRBV7-2|TRBJ2-5
CASSLRTGGPETQYF
TGTGCCAGCAGCTTGAGAACGGGGGGGCCGGAGACCCAGTACTTC
>-|few|TRBV20-1|TRBJ1-1
CSARNEEAFF
TGCAGTGCTAGAAACGAGGAAGCTTTCTTT
>-|-|TRBV18|TRBJ1-1
CASSLRGGVTEAFF
TGTGCCAGCTCGCTCAGGGGAGGGGTCACTGAAGCTTTCTTT
>-|-|TRBV6-1|TRBJ2-1
CASSDQAQGYNEQFF
TGTGCCAGCAGTGATCAGGCACAGGGCTACAATGAGCAGTTCTTC
>-|-|TRBV7-8|TRBJ2-7
CASRPLALYYEQYF
TGTGCCAGCAGACCACTAGCCCTGTACTACGAGCAGTACTTC
>TRBD1|-|TRBV5-4|TRBJ2-7
CASSLLGGKSYEQYF
TGTGCCAGCAGCTTATTAGGGGGCAAAAGTTACGAGCAGTACTTC
>-|-|TRBV7-9|TRBJ1-3
CASSQNGDSGNTIYF
TGTGCCAGCAGCCAGAACGGAGACTCTGGAAACACCATATATTTT
>-|-|TRBV2|TRBJ1-2
CASSGTELYGYTF
TGTGCCAGCAGTGGGACAGAGCTTTATGGCTACACCTTC
>TRBD2|-|TRBV29-1|TRBJ2-7
CSVEVAGNYEQYF
TGCAGCGTTGAGGTAGCGGGGAACTACGAGCAGTACTTC
>TRBD2|-|TRBV7-2|TRBJ2-6
CASSTGLAASGANVLTF
TGTGCCAGCAGCACGGGACTAGCGGCCTCTGGGGCCAACGTCCTGACTTTC
>-|-|TRBV5-3|TRBJ1-1
CARGPLGVPRRKDTEAFF
TGTGCCAGAGGGCCCCTAGGGGTACCTCGGCGAAAAGACACTGAAGCTTTCTTT
>TRBD1|-|TRBV15|TRBJ1-5
CATSRGRTGFQPQHF
TGTGCCACCAGCAGGGGCCGGACAGGGTTTCAGCCCCAGCATTTT
>TRBD1|once|TRBV24-1|TRBJ2-7
CATSDGTETTYEQYF
TGTGCCACCAGTGACGGGACAGAGACGACCTACGAGCAGTACTTC
>-|-|TRBV5-1|TRBJ2-1
CASSSAAGSSYNEQFF
TGCGCCAGCAGCTCCGCGGCGGGGAGCTCCTACAATGAGCAGTTCTTC
>TRBD2|-|TRBV3-1/TRBV3-2|TRBJ2-3
CASSQRGGDTQYF
TGTGCCAGCAGCCAGCGGGGAGGGGATACGCAGTATTTT
>-|-|TRBV1|TRBJ2-4
CTSSQEPDRLAKNIQYF
TGCACCAGCAGCCAAGAGCCGGACAGACTAGCCAAAAACATTCAGTACTTC
>-|-|TRBV28|TRBJ1-5
CASRLPGVSNQPQHF
TGTGCCAGCAGACTTCCAGGGGTTAGCAATCAGCCCCAGCATTTT
>TRBD2|-|TRBV2|TRBJ2-1
CAKLAGGTNEQFF
TGTGCCAAACTAGCGGGGGGTACGAATGAGCAGTTCTTC
>-|-|TRBV7-7|TRBJ1-2
CASIGAGGGYGYTF
TGTGCTAGCATTGGGGCAGGCGGGGGCTATGGCTACACCTTC
>TRBD1|-|TRBV18|TRBJ2-2
CASSRGQGTTGELFF
TGTGCCAGCTCACGGGGACAGGGGACCACCGGGGAGCTGTTTTTT
>TRBD1|-|TRBV5-6|TRBJ2-2
CASSFGQGDTGELFF
TGTGCCAGCAGCTTCGGACAGGGAGACACCGGGGAGCTGTTTTTT